The rows below give T cell receptor beta chains drawn from one sample of a study of long-term antiretroviral therapy in people with HIV. TCRdb keeps only in-frame clones here, not all; method: immunoSEQ multiplex PCR. This table holds around 34,000 clones, under 85% found once. The material sequenced was unsorted PBMCs, taken 3 years after starting antiretroviral therapy. The receptors come from a man in his forties or fifties with HIV. The CDR3 runs from the conserved cysteine through the conserved F or W. Clone size is shown for a subset of rows, as once, few, many or a class of expanded clone.

V: TRBV6-5
length: 13
size: .
CDR3: CASRRTGNYEQYF

V: TRBV2
length: 14
size: few
CDR3: CASSDTGVLSEQYF

V: TRBV7-9
length: 16
size: few
CDR3: CASSLFGQGGNTEAFF

V: TRBV5-4
length: 16
size: .
CDR3: CASSLGGTSSGNTIYF

V: TRBV5-6
length: 17
size: .
CDR3: CASSWFKTSGSTDTQYF

V: TRBV19
length: 18
size: .
CDR3: CASSYPPPYRGRGNEQFF

V: TRBV11-1
length: 15
size: .
CDR3: CASSFEAGGTYEQYF

V: TRBV30
length: 13
size: .
CDR3: CAWAGGFNQPQHF

V: TRBV11-2
length: 17
size: .
CDR3: CASSLDSGPYSNQPQHF

V: TRBV14
length: 15
size: .
CDR3: CASSILDSLNTEAFF

V: TRBV6-5
length: 14
size: once
CDR3: CASSYAPRTDTQYF

V: TRBV29-1
length: 13
size: .
CDR3: CSVDETGSGGYTF

V: TRBV7-3
length: 14
size: .
CDR3: CASSLTYGGNEQFF

V: TRBV18
length: 16
size: .
CDR3: CASSLGSTSGGQPQHF

V: TRBV11-3
length: 13
size: .
CDR3: CASSSGQGNTQYF

V: TRBV5-4
length: 14
size: .
CDR3: CASSPDSLNTEAFF

V: TRBV6-1
length: 13
size: .
CDR3: CASSGITAYGYTF

V: TRBV19
length: 12
size: .
CDR3: CASSMRNGELFF

V: TRBV5-1
length: 15
size: .
CDR3: CASSSSGGSYNEQFF

V: TRBV28
length: 15
size: few
CDR3: CASSVRVGAGNTIYF

V: TRBV11-2
length: 15
size: .
CDR3: CASSFRYGSAYEQYF

V: TRBV10-3
length: 15
size: .
CDR3: CAISSSGRMNTEAFF

V: TRBV18
length: 15
size: .
CDR3: CASSPGTGGLYGYTF